This T cell receptor beta chain was captured by sequencing in a study of T cell repertoires in cytomegalovirus infection. Study information: Both CMV infection and a matching HLA type were indicated by public TCR beta signatures.

This CDR3 is built from 15 residues. Germline V gives CDR1 SGHTA, CDR2 FQGNSA. The junction had 2 bases not matched to a gene; V was cut back by 5 bases and J by 0 bases. One entry per CDR3 protein, called by TCRdb with MiXCR from the reads. Here the sample spans under 800,000 distinct CDR3 sequences, roughly 26% being singletons. There are many counts of this clonotype. The antigen is undetermined. General study points: Accumulated public TCR beta family frequency recognized individuals carrying CMV together with the relevant HLA.

Sequenced: CD8+ T cells from PBMCs. The genes are TRBV7-2 and TRBJ1-3, with 9 nucleotides matching TRBD1. This clonotype originated in a human donor in good health (CMV status not recorded). Some clones in this sample may be carry-over from other donors' samples. DNA for the CDR3: TGTGCCAGCAGCCCGGACAGGGGCTCTGGAAACACCATATATTTT. This translates into CASSPDRGSGNTIYF.